The TCR beta chain described here comes from a study of T-cell memory formation after mild COVID-19. The study, taken as a whole, reports: CD4/CD8 balance characterized clones contracting day 15 to 85, and CD4+ skew characterized later expanders. Cross-reactive memory seemingly joined, as some responding clones were found in pre-infection memory.

5'RACE with constant-segment primers yielded barcoded, UMI-tagged TCR alpha and TCR beta cDNA libraries. A single record per CDR3 protein comes from TCRdb applying MiXCR to the 5' RACE reads. The top ten hold around 8.4% of the sample, which has 350,000 to 500,000 distinct CDR3 sequences, around 20% seen once. Comments on this clonotype: Its antigen remains unidentified.

The specimen sequenced was PBMCs or a T cell subset sorted from them (not recorded which). The TCR comes from an adult woman who had mild COVID-19 (a few samples of this study predate the infection). Cell type and time point are not known.

The CDR3 DNA reads as TGTGCCAGCAGTTACGCGGGGGGAGTCGCCCAGTACTTC. This sequence encodes CASSYAGGVAQYF. The V and J genes are TRBV6-5 and TRBJ2-5; TRBD2 matches 8 bases. This CDR3 contains 13 residues. With 2 bases clipped from V and 9 bases from J, the junction kept 5 bases outside the gene matches. Germline values: CDR1 MNHEY, CDR2 SVGAGI.